This T cell receptor beta chain was sequenced during a study of T cells after yellow fever vaccination. Study-wide background: Fractions of limited cellularity were prepared by means of SMART-Seq v4 Ultra Low Input.

Many counts were recorded for this clonotype. Germline loops: CDR1 SQVTM, CDR2 ANQGSEA. V lost 3 bases and J lost 7; bases outside the gene matches: 6. CDR3 length equals 14 residues. TCRdb processed the 5' RACE reads anew with MiXCR; each CDR3 protein has one entry. The sample records 96,000 or so distinct CDR3 sequences, more than 7.5% being singletons. The sequence was obtained from a man aged 18 to 30 who received the YFV17D yellow fever vaccine. The specimen was CD8+ T cells not binding an NS4B(214-222) dextramer, sorted from PBMCs, collected more than 14 days after the first yellow fever vaccination. The chain employs TRBV29-1 and TRBJ2-1, with 10 bases lining up with TRBD1. The CDR3 sequence: CSVEGWTGGNEQFF. CDR3 DNA: TGCAGCGTTGAGGGCTGGACAGGGGGGAATGAGCAGTTCTTC.